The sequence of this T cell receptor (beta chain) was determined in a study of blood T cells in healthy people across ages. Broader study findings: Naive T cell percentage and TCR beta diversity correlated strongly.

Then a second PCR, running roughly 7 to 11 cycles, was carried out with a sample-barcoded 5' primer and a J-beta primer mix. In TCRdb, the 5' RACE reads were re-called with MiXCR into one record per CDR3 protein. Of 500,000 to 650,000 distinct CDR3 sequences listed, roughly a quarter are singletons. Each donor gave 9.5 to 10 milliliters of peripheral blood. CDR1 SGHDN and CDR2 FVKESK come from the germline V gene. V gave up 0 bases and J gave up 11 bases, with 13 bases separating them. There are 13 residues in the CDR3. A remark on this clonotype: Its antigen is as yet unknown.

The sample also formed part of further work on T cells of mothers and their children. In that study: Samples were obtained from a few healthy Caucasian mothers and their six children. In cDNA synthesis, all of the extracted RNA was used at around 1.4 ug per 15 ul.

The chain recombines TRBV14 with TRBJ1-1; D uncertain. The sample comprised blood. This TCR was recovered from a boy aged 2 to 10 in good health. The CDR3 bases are TGTGCCAGCAGCCAAGATTGGCGAGGGTGGGCTTTCTTT. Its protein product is CASSQDWRGWAFF. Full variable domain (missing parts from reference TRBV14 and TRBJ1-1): EAGVTQFPSHSVIEKGQTVTLRCDPISGHDNLYWYRRVMGKEIKFLLHFVKESKQDESGMPNNRFLAERTGGTYSTLKVQPAELEDSGVYFCASSQDWRGWAFFGQGTRLTVV.